This is a list of T cell receptor beta chains from one sample in a study of blood T cell repertoires in COVID-19. TCRdb's copy holds only in-frame clones and misses some; the assay was immunoSEQ multiplex PCR. The sample carries some 260,000 clones, 79% recorded once. The sample comprised peripheral blood. These receptors all stem from a woman in her 40s with active or convalescent COVID-19. CDR3s include the opening cysteine and the closing phenylalanine or tryptophan. A D gene is named only where the DNA matches it firmly. Size is omitted from some rows. Given values are once, few, many or a class for expanded clones.

d_gene	v_gene	abundance	j_gene	CDR3nt	CDR3aa
-	TRBV19	-	TRBJ2-1	TGTGCCAGTAGTACCAACGCCCGCGACAATGAGCAGTTCTTC	CASSTNARDNEQFF
-	TRBV10-1	-	TRBJ2-2	TGCGCCAGCAGCCGGGACGGGGGCACCGGGGAGCTGTTTTTT	CASSRDGGTGELFF
-	TRBV15	few	TRBJ1-5	TGTGCCACCAGCAGAGAGGGCGGGGAGATCCAGCATTTT	CATSREGGEIQHF
-	TRBV27	few	TRBJ1-2	TGTGCCAGCAGTTTATCGCAGACCGTCCGGAGTGGCTACACCTTC	CASSLSQTVRSGYTF
-	TRBV2	-	TRBJ1-5	TGTGCCAGCAGTGAGGGGAGGGCCACGGACCAGCCCCAGCATTTT	CASSEGRATDQPQHF
-	TRBV5-4	once	TRBJ2-3	TGTGCCAGCAGCCTCAGGGTCCCTCATACAGATACGCAGTATTTT	CASSLRVPHTDTQYF
-	TRBV12-3/TRBV12-4	-	TRBJ1-6	TGTGCCAGCAGTTTGAAGGGGAACACACCCCTCCACTTT	CASSLKGNTPLHF
-	TRBV5-1	few	TRBJ1-4	TGCGCCAGCAGCTTGGGGTGGAGTAATGAAAAACTGTTTTTT	CASSLGWSNEKLFF
TRBD1	TRBV6-4	once	TRBJ2-2	TGTGCCAGCAGACGGGACAGGGGGATCACCGGGGAGCTGTTTTTT	CASRRDRGITGELFF
-	TRBV2	few	TRBJ1-2	TGTGCCAGCAGTGTATCCACTTATGGCTACACCTTC	CASSVSTYGYTF
-	TRBV18	many	TRBJ2-7	TGTGCCAGCTCATCCAGGGGCTACGAGCAGTACTTC	CASSSRGYEQYF
TRBD2	TRBV10-3	-	TRBJ2-2	TGTGCCATCAGGCGGTACGGGGCGGGGGACACCGGGGAGCTGTTTTTT	CAIRRYGAGDTGELFF
TRBD1	TRBV9	-	TRBJ2-2	TGTGCCAGCAGCGCTCCGGGACAGGGGAACACCGGGGAGCTGTTTTTT	CASSAPGQGNTGELFF
TRBD1	TRBV12-3/TRBV12-4	-	TRBJ1-4	TGTGCTTCAAGACTAGGGGGCCAAGAAAAACTGTTTTTT	CASRLGGQEKLFF